These 25 T cell receptor beta chains were all obtained from the same sample, sequenced in a study of human T cells and chemical hapten exposure. As to time point: patch test 3, about 24 weeks after DPC sensitization. Sample treatment: therapeutic diphenylcyclopropenone sensitization with weekly scalp DPC. TCRdb re-derived calls from the RACE reads in MiXCR, one entry per CDR3 protein. The table has some 84,000 distinct CDR3 sequences, roughly 10% seen once. Sequences were derived from whole blood, sampled in connection with sensitization to the hapten diphenylcyclopropenone (DPC). The receptors were sampled from a woman in her forties or fifties with alopecia areata. Some clones in this sample may be carry-over from other donors' samples.

This chain links TRBV7-3 with TRBJ2-1; D ambiguous. The CDR3 is 14 amino acids. Deletions cut 2 bases from V and 7 bases from J, with 12 bases between. Germline CDR1 is SGHTA and CDR2 is FQGTGA. CDR3 amino acids: CASSLGNDGNEQFF. The DNA of the CDR3 is TGTGCCAGCAGCTTAGGGAATGACGGGAATGAGCAGTTCTTC. Supplemented by reference TRBV7-3 and TRBJ2-1, the full variable domain reads GAGVSQTPSNKVTEKGKYVELRCDPISGHTALYWYRQSLGQGPEFLIYFQGTGAADDSGLPNDRFFAVRPEGSVSTLKIQRTERGDSAVYLCASSLGNDGNEQFFGPGTRLTVL.

This clonotype was recorded many times. This sequence joins TRBV28 and TRBJ2-3; TRBD2 aligns across 7 bases. The germline CDR1 and CDR2 sequences are MDHEN and SYDVKM. Trimming removed 9 bases from V and 4 bases from J; junction bases left unmatched: 7. The CDR3 has 13 residues. CDR3 sequence reads: CASFSGWADTQYF. The CDR3 nucleotides are TGTGCCAGTTTTAGCGGGTGGGCAGATACGCAGTATTTT.

This clonotype was observed a few times. The rearrangement joins TRBV7-9 to TRBJ2-7, with D possibly matching TRBD2 (6 bases). CDR1 is SEHNR, CDR2 FQNEAQ, per germline (reference sequence). This CDR3 has 14 amino acids. V was pared by 6 bases and J by 6 bases, with 18 bases between. CDR3: CASRGGPGDGEQYF. The DNA of the CDR3 is TGTGCCAGCAGGGGCGGTCCGGGGGACGGCGAGCAGTACTTC.

This clonotype has a handful of counts. The chain uses TRBV6-6 and TRBJ1-6; tentative D call: TRBD1 (6 bases). Trimming removed 7 bases at V and 5 bases at J, with 15 bases between. The germline V gene encodes CDR1 MNHNY and CDR2 SVGAGI (reference sequence). The CDR3 has 15 residues. The CDR3 DNA reads TGTGCCAGCACGGGGGCCGGACAGAATAATTCACCCCTCCACTTT. This gives the protein CASTGAGQNNSPLHF.

This clonotype was counted only a few times. A read error may be the cause here, since a much bigger clone is one base away. The chain recombines TRBV7-9 with TRBJ1-1; D remains unclear. Germline V gene sequence: CDR1 SEHNR, CDR2 FQNEAQ (reference sequence). This CDR3 spans 13 amino acids. Trimming left V 0 bases short and J 1 base short, with 3 bases between. The CDR3 bases are TGTGCCAGCAGCTTAGCAGAGAACACTGAAGCTTTCTTT. It translates to CASSLAENTEAFF.

This clonotype was counted at least ten times. The J gene is TRBJ2-7, the V gene TRBV6-2 or TRBV6-3, with 8 bases that match TRBD1. CDR1 and CDR2 from the germline V gene are MNHEY and SVGEGT. The CDR3 is 14 residues long. V dropped 4 bases and J dropped 12; count of bases not matched to a gene: 14. In DNA form, the CDR3 reads TGTGCCAGCAGTTCCGACCAGGACAGGGTCCCCCGGTACTTC. Encoded protein: CASSSDQDRVPRYF.

This clonotype was seen many times. This chain joins TRBV14 and TRBJ1-1; D possibly corresponds to TRBD1 (6 bases). The CDR3 runs to 14 residues. Germline-derived CDR1 and CDR2 are SGHDN and FVKESK. Trimming took 5 bases from V and 0 from J, leaving 10 bases between them. In DNA, the CDR3 is TGTGCCAGCAGCGAGACAGGCTTGAACACTGAAGCTTTCTTT. This sequence encodes CASSETGLNTEAFF.

The chain carries TRBV6-6 and TRBJ2-1; 12 bases line up with TRBD2. Germline V gene sequence: CDR1 MNHNY, CDR2 SVGAGI (reference sequence). The trim removed 6 bases at V and 6 bases at J, leaving 15 bases unmatched. This CDR3 contains 18 residues. This CDR3 is CASSSLLRTSGKSNEQFF. Written as DNA, the CDR3 is TGTGCCAGCAGCTCCCTTCTCCGGACTAGCGGGAAAAGCAATGAGCAGTTCTTC.

This clonotype was recorded many times. The chain recombines TRBV5-1 with TRBJ1-2; D unresolved. Trimming stripped 0 bases from V and 6 bases from J, with 6 bases between. The CDR3 covers 12 residues. From germline, CDR1 is SGHRS and CDR2 YFSETQ. The CDR3, as DNA: TGCGCCAGCAGCTTGGCTAGGGATGGCTACACCTTC. This encodes CASSLARDGYTF. Drawing the rest from reference TRBV5-1 and TRBJ1-2, the complete variable domain is KAGVTQTPRYLIKTRGQQVTLSCSPISGHRSVSWYQQTPGQGLQFLFEYFSETQRNKGNFPGRFSGRQFSNSRSEMNVSTLELGDSALYLCASSLARDGYTFGSGTRLTVV.

The chain joins TRBV20-1 to TRBJ1-1, with 7 bases that match TRBD1. Trimming took 3 bases from V and 0 from J; bases not matched to a gene: 7. Germline CDR1 is DFQATT and CDR2 is SNEGSKA (reference sequence). The CDR3 consists of 15 residues. CDR3 sequence: CSARKPGGVNTEAFF. The CDR3, as DNA: TGCAGTGCTAGGAAGCCAGGGGGTGTGAACACTGAAGCTTTCTTT.

Many counts were recorded for this clonotype. This chain connects TRBV6-6 to TRBJ2-7; TRBD1 matches at 9 bases. J gave up 1 base and V 6 bases, and 7 bases lay outside the gene matches. CDR3 length: 15 amino acids. Germline V lookup: CDR1 MNHNY, CDR2 SVGAGI (reference sequence). The chain's CDR3 is CASSLTGTGSYEQYF. The DNA for the CDR3 is TGTGCCAGCAGCCTCACCGGGACAGGGTCCTACGAGCAGTACTTC.

V and J are TRBV19 and TRBJ2-3; 9 bases line up with TRBD2. With V trimmed by 6 bases and J by 2 bases, 3 bases remained unmatched. The CDR3 runs to 14 residues. CDR1 and CDR2 from the germline V gene are LNHDA and SQIVND (reference sequence). The CDR3 protein is CASRSGLATDTQYF. For the CDR3, the DNA is TGTGCCAGTAGATCGGGACTAGCCACAGATACGCAGTATTTT.

The chain has TRBV12-3 or TRBV12-4 and TRBJ2-5, with D possibly TRBD2 on 6 matching bases. This CDR3 has 15 amino acids. Trimming cost V 1 base and J 2 bases, with 11 bases left between them. CDR3 bases: TGTGCCAGCAGTTTAGGGAGGGCAGGACAAGAGACCCAGTACTTC. Its translation is CASSLGRAGQETQYF.

This clonotype was seen a handful of times. The chain employs TRBV15 and TRBJ2-3; no firm D call. The CDR3 is made up of 13 amino acids. The V end was cut by 6 bases, the J end by 4 bases, with 11 bases between. Germline CDR1 is LNHNV and CDR2 is YYDKDF (reference sequence). CDR3 sequence reads: CATRRNVADTQYF. CDR3 DNA sequence: TGTGCCACCAGACGAAATGTGGCAGATACGCAGTATTTT.

This clonotype has ten or more counts. The rearrangement joins TRBV29-1 to TRBJ2-4; D is undetermined. Trimming stripped 1 base from V and 6 bases from J, with 4 bases between. The germline V gene encodes CDR1 SQVTM and CDR2 ANQGSEA. The CDR3 consists of 11 residues. The chain's CDR3 is CSVEGTNIQYF. CDR3 coding DNA: TGCAGCGTTGAAGGGACAAACATTCAGTACTTC.

In this sample, this clonotype turned up many times. This rearrangement joins TRBV18 to TRBJ1-2, with D unresolved. The CDR3 has 13 amino acids. Germline V gene sequence: CDR1 KGHSH, CDR2 LQKENI. Between the trimmed V and J ends, which lost 3 bases and 8 bases, there was a span of 13 bases. The CDR3 DNA reads as TGTGCCAGCTCACCCCGCCTTGGTGACGGCTACACCTTC. Amino acids: CASSPRLGDGYTF. The complete variable domain, with remaining parts taken from reference TRBV18 and TRBJ1-2, reads NAGVMQNPRHLVRRRGQEARLRCSPMKGHSHVYWYRQLPEEGLKFMVYLQKENIIDESGMPKERFSAEFPKEGPSILRIQQVVRGDSAAYFCASSPRLGDGYTFGSGTRLTVV.

This clonotype came up a few times. V gene TRBV6-5 combines with J gene TRBJ1-1; no reliable D call. The CDR3 is 12 amino acids. The germline V and J ends were trimmed by 5 bases and 4 bases, with 8 bases remaining between them. Germline CDR1 reads MNHEY; CDR2 reads SVGAGI. The CDR3 region is CASSMDLTEAFF. As DNA, the CDR3 is TGTGCCAGCAGTATGGACCTCACTGAAGCTTTCTTT.

The V gene is TRBV20-1, the J gene TRBJ2-5; 11 nucleotides line up with TRBD2. The CDR3 consists of 14 residues. V dropped 1 base and J dropped 5; count of bases not matched to a gene: 3. The germline V gene has CDR1 DFQATT and CDR2 SNEGSKA (reference sequence). The CDR3: CSARVAGGPETQYF. The DNA for the CDR3 is TGCAGTGCTAGAGTAGCGGGAGGGCCGGAGACCCAGTACTTC.

This clonotype came up many times. The chain joins TRBV5-1 to TRBJ2-7; TRBD2 agrees at 13 bases. Germline-derived CDR1 and CDR2 are SGHRS and YFSETQ. This CDR3 has 15 residues. V was clipped by 4 bases and J by 2 bases; unmatched bases: 3. The DNA for the CDR3 is TGCGCCAGCAGCACTAGCGGGAGGGTACCCTACGAGCAGTACTTC. Translating it yields CASSTSGRVPYEQYF.

This clonotype showed up just once. The J gene is TRBJ2-1, the V gene TRBV5-1; D possibly corresponds to TRBD1 (5 bases). CDR3 length equals 14 residues. V was clipped by 4 bases and J by 7 bases, with 15 bases between them. The germline CDR1 and CDR2 sequences are SGHRS and YFSETQ. The CDR3 sequence is CASSPGHTENEQFF. The CDR3 coding sequence is TGCGCCAGCAGCCCCGGACACACGGAGAATGAGCAGTTCTTC.

J is TRBJ2-7 and V is TRBV6-5; the match to TRBD2 covers 7 bases. The CDR3 spans 15 residues. Looked up from germline, CDR1 is MNHEY and CDR2 is SVGAGI. The J segment lost 1 base and the V segment lost 5 bases, leaving 8 bases of the junction unmatched. CDR3 loop: CASSAGGRSSYEQYF. The CDR3 DNA reads as TGTGCCAGCAGTGCGGGCGGGAGAAGTTCCTACGAGCAGTACTTC.

The chain employs TRBV11-2 and TRBJ1-3; 8 positions match TRBD1. Trimming at V came to 4 bases and at J to 3 bases, leaving 5 bases not matched to a gene. There are 15 residues in the CDR3. From germline, CDR1 is SGHAT and CDR2 FQNNGV. The CDR3 reads CASSSTGGGGNTIYF. CDR3 DNA sequence: TGTGCCAGCAGCTCCACAGGGGGTGGTGGAAACACCATATATTTT.

This clonotype occurred many times. The rearrangement uses TRBV2 and TRBJ2-3, with D perhaps TRBD1 (6 bases). Germline CDR1 is SNHLY and CDR2 is FYNNEI. The CDR3 consists of 15 residues. Trimming removed 4 bases from V and 1 base from J, with 12 bases in between. The CDR3 DNA reads as TGTGCCAGCAGTGGGCTGGGGGCGCGCACAGATACGCAGTATTTT. Translation gives CASSGLGARTDTQYF. The full variable domain, completed using reference TRBV2 and TRBJ2-3, is EPEVTQTPSHQVTQMGQEVILRCVPISNHLYFYWYRQILGQKVEFLVSFYNNEISEKSEIFDDQFSVERPDGSNFTLKIRSTKLEDSAMYFCASSGLGARTDTQYFGPGTRLTVL.

This clonotype was seen ten or more times. The chain uses TRBV19 and TRBJ2-3; TRBD2 aligns across 8 bases. CDR3 length: 17 amino acids. The trim removed 0 bases at V and 0 bases at J, leaving 5 bases unmatched. Germline V gene data show CDR1 as LNHDA and CDR2 as SQIVND (reference sequence). The CDR3 loop is CASSIDRLAGSTDTQYF. The CDR3 coding sequence is TGTGCCAGTAGTATAGATAGGCTAGCGGGCAGCACAGATACGCAGTATTTT.

The rearrangement links TRBV7-2 to TRBJ1-1, with TRBD1 as a possible D gene (5 bases). V was shortened by 4 bases and J by 12 bases, with 18 bases between the two germline ends. CDR1 SGHTA and CDR2 FQGNSA come from the germline V gene. This CDR3 is built from 13 residues. CDR3 amino acids: CASSSQGTVESFF. The DNA for the CDR3 is TGTGCCAGCAGCTCCCAGGGAACCGTGGAGTCTTTCTTT.